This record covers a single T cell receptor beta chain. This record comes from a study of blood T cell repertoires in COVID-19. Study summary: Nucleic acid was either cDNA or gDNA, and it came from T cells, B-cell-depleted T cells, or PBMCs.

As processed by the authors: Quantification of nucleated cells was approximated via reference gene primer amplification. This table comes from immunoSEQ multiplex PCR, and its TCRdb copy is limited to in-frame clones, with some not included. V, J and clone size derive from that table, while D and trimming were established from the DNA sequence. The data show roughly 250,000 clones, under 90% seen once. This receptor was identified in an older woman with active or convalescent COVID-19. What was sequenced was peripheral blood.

This chain's CDR3 is CASSLAENTEAFF. The DNA for the CDR3 is TGTGCCAGCAGTCTAGCGGAGAACACTGAAGCTTTCTTT. J is TRBJ1-1 and V is TRBV2; no definite D call. V lost 5 bases to trimming and J lost 1 base, with 8 bases between them. CDR1 is SNHLY, CDR2 FYNNEI, per germline. CDR3 length equals 13 residues.